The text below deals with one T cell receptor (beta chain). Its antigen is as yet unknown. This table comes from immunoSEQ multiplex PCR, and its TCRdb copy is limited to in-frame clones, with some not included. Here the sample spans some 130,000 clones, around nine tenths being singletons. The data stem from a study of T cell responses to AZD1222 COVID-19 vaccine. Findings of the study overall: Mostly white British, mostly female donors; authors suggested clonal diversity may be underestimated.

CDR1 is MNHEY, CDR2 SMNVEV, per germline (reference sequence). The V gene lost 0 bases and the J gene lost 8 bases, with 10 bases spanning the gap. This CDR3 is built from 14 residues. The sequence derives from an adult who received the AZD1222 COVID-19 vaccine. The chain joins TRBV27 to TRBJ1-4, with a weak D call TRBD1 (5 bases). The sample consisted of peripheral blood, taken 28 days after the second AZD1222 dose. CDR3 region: CASSLSPGLEKLFF. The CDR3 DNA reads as TGTGCCAGCAGTTTATCACCGGGACTAGAAAAACTGTTTTTT.